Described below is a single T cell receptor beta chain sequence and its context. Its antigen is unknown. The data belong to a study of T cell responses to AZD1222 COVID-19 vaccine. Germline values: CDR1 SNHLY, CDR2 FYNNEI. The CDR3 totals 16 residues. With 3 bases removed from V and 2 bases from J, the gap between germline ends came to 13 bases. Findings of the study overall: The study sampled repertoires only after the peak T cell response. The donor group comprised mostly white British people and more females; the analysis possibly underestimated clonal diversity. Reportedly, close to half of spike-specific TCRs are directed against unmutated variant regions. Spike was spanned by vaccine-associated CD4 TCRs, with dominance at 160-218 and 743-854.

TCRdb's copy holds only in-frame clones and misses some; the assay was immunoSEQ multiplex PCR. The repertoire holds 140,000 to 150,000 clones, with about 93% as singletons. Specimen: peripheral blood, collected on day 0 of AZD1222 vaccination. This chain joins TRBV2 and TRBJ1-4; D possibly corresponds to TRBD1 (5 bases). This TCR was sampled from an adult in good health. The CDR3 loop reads CASSDSSWGTNEKLFF. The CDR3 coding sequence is TGTGCCAGCAGTGACAGCAGTTGGGGGACTAATGAAAAACTGTTTTTT. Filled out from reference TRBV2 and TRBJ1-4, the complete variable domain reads EPEVTQTPSHQVTQMGQEVILRCVPISNHLYFYWYRQILGQKVEFLVSFYNNEISEKSEIFDDQFSVERPDGSNFTLKIRSTKLEDSAMYFCASSDSSWGTNEKLFFGSGTQLSVL.